These T cell receptor beta chains were read from a single sample in a study of T cell repertoires in cytomegalovirus infection. TCRdb ran MiXCR on the reads and lists one entry per CDR3 protein. The sample lists nearly 650,000 distinct CDR3 sequences; roughly 24% were seen once. The sequencing input was CD8+ T cells from PBMCs. The receptors stem from a human donor in good health (CMV status not recorded). Some clones in this sample may be carry-over from other donors' samples. Each CDR3 is given with its conserved first and last residue. A D gene is named only where the DNA matches it firmly. The size field is filled for only some rows; it gives once, few, many or a size class.

TRBJ1-1,TRBD1,many,TRBV7-2,CASTLTSQGGTEAFF,TGTGCCAGCACCCTAACGAGCCAGGGGGGGACTGAAGCTTTCTTT
TRBJ1-4,.,.,TRBV10-3,CAISSQERGRGNEKLFF,TGTGCCATCAGTTCGCAGGAGAGGGGCAGGGGTAATGAAAAACTGTTTTTT
TRBJ2-1,.,few,TRBV12-3/TRBV12-4,CASRASGVEQFF,TGTGCCAGCAGAGCGAGTGGGGTTGAGCAGTTCTTC
TRBJ2-5,TRBD1,many,TRBV7-2,CASSTHRGRQETQYF,TGTGCCAGCAGCACCCACAGGGGACGTCAAGAGACCCAGTACTTC
TRBJ2-1,.,many,TRBV7-6,CASSSGYSSSYNEQFF,TGTGCCAGCAGCTCAGGTTACTCTAGCTCCTACAATGAGCAGTTCTTC
TRBJ2-1,TRBD1,.,TRBV2,CASSDTRPGQGLRAYNEQFF,TGTGCCAGCAGTGATACGAGGCCGGGACAGGGTTTGAGAGCATACAATGAGCAGTTCTTC
TRBJ1-1,.,few,TRBV7-2,CASSSLWGYSDGNTEAFF,TGTGCCAGCAGTTCTTTATGGGGCTACTCTGATGGGAACACTGAAGCTTTCTTT
TRBJ2-2,TRBD1,few,TRBV2,CASTGTGNTGELFF,TGTGCCAGCACCGGGACAGGGAACACCGGGGAGCTGTTTTTT
TRBJ2-3,.,.,TRBV12-3/TRBV12-4,CASSFQSTDTQYF,TGTGCCAGCAGTTTCCAATCCACAGATACGCAGTATTTT
TRBJ1-4,TRBD1,many,TRBV7-2,CASSLTSGGYNEKLFF,TGTGCCAGCAGCTTAACTTCAGGGGGGTATAATGAAAAACTGTTTTTT
TRBJ2-4,.,few,TRBV20-1,CSAWAREKNIQYF,TGCAGTGCTTGGGCTAGAGAGAAAAACATTCAGTACTTC
TRBJ1-3,.,.,TRBV28,CASSLERVSGNTIYF,TGTGCCAGCAGTTTAGAACGGGTCTCTGGAAACACCATATATTTT
TRBJ2-5,TRBD2,many,TRBV7-6,CASSGLAVQETQYF,TGTGCCAGCAGCGGACTAGCGGTCCAAGAGACCCAGTACTTC
TRBJ1-1,TRBD1,few,TRBV6-2/TRBV6-3,CASIRRGLNTEAFF,TGTGCTAGCATCAGGAGGGGGCTGAACACTGAAGCTTTCTTT
TRBJ1-1,.,few,TRBV29-1,CSVDFPEAFF,TGCAGCGTTGATTTCCCTGAAGCTTTCTTT
TRBJ1-5,.,.,TRBV27,CASRGQYNQPQHF,TGTGCCAGCAGAGGACAGTACAATCAGCCCCAGCATTTT
TRBJ2-6,TRBD1,many,TRBV7-6,CASSLNPRDRALPGANVLTF,TGTGCCAGCAGCTTAAATCCCCGGGACAGGGCACTTCCTGGGGCCAACGTCCTGACTTTC
TRBJ1-2,.,.,TRBV27,CASSSHRVLGANYGYTF,TGTGCCAGCAGTTCCCACAGGGTACTAGGAGCTAACTATGGCTACACCTTC
TRBJ2-2,TRBD1,many,TRBV6-6,CASSYVTGESGELFF,TGTGCCAGCAGTTACGTGACAGGGGAATCCGGGGAGCTGTTTTTT
TRBJ2-2,.,many,TRBV7-2,CASSLARRGGELFF,TGTGCCAGCAGCTTAGCTCGGCGTGGCGGGGAGCTGTTTTTT
TRBJ2-2,.,.,TRBV14,CASSQRQPALNTGELFF,TGTGCCAGCAGCCAGAGACAGCCCGCTCTTAACACCGGGGAGCTGTTTTTT
TRBJ2-1,.,many,TRBV7-9,CASSFSGGRNEQFF,TGTGCCAGCAGCTTTTCGGGCGGGCGCAATGAGCAGTTCTTC
TRBJ2-1,.,few,TRBV7-8,CASSSPMGYNEQFF,TGTGCCAGCAGCTCACCAATGGGCTACAATGAGCAGTTCTTC
TRBJ1-2,.,few,TRBV6-5,CASRPGPREEGYTF,TGTGCCAGCAGGCCGGGACCGCGAGAAGAGGGCTACACCTTC
TRBJ2-2,TRBD1,.,TRBV20-1,CSARRRTGNTGELFF,TGCAGTGCTAGAAGACGGACAGGAAACACCGGGGAGCTGTTTTTT
TRBJ2-1,.,.,TRBV27,CASSLLGLLNEQFF,TGTGCCAGCAGTTTATTAGGACTCCTTAATGAGCAGTTCTTC
TRBJ1-1,.,few,TRBV25-1,CASSVRYGDTEAFF,TGTGCCAGCAGTGTTAGGTATGGGGACACTGAAGCTTTCTTT
TRBJ2-4,.,.,TRBV10-2,CASSDSGDKVKNIQYF,TGCGCCAGCAGTGATTCAGGAGACAAAGTCAAAAACATTCAGTACTTC
TRBJ2-2,.,few,TRBV6-2/TRBV6-3,CASTSLGEDTGELFF,TGTGCCAGCACCTCACTAGGGGAGGACACCGGGGAGCTGTTTTTT
TRBJ2-5,.,many,TRBV7-6,CASSWTEGEETQYF,TGTGCCAGCAGCTGGACTGAAGGCGAAGAGACCCAGTACTTC
TRBJ1-2,.,few,TRBV29-1,CSVEVRPVNSYTF,TGCAGCGTTGAAGTTCGACCCGTGAATAGCTACACCTTC
TRBJ1-5,.,many,TRBV19,CASSIVDVGGYSNQPQHF,TGTGCCAGTAGTATAGTGGACGTGGGGGGCTATAGCAATCAGCCCCAGCATTTT
TRBJ2-1,.,.,TRBV28,CASWGTSDNEQFF,TGTGCCAGCTGGGGAACAAGTGACAATGAGCAGTTCTTC
TRBJ2-5,TRBD2,.,TRBV11-2,CASSSGTSGIQETQYF,TGTGCCAGCAGCTCCGGGACTAGCGGCATACAAGAGACCCAGTACTTC
TRBJ2-3,.,many,TRBV7-2,CASSLDRLEGTDTQYF,TGTGCCAGCAGCTTAGATCGGTTAGAAGGCACAGATACGCAGTATTTT
TRBJ1-2,.,few,TRBV2,CASSASLGANYGYTF,TGTGCCAGCAGCGCCAGTCTAGGAGCTAACTATGGCTACACCTTC
TRBJ2-1,TRBD2,.,TRBV7-6,CASSLAFSGVNEQFF,TGTGCCAGCAGCTTAGCCTTTAGCGGGGTAAATGAGCAGTTCTTC
TRBJ1-6,TRBD1,many,TRBV12-3/TRBV12-4,CASSYRGGSPLHF,TGTGCCAGCAGTTACAGGGGCGGATCACCCCTCCACTTT
TRBJ1-6,.,few,TRBV10-3,CAISESAGVYNSPLHF,TGTGCCATCAGTGAGTCCGCAGGGGTATATAATTCACCCCTCCACTTT
TRBJ1-1,TRBD1,.,TRBV2,CSSTDRIAFF,TGTTCAAGCACGGACAGGATAGCTTTCTTT
TRBJ1-1,TRBD1,many,TRBV19,CASSIDQGDTEAFF,TGTGCCAGTAGTATAGATCAGGGGGACACTGAAGCTTTCTTT
TRBJ1-1,.,many,TRBV12-3/TRBV12-4,CASSPHGLNTEAFF,TGTGCCAGCAGTCCGCACGGCCTGAACACTGAAGCTTTCTTT
TRBJ2-3,.,.,TRBV4-1,CASSQVPESGTDTQYF,TGCGCCAGCAGCCAAGTCCCCGAAAGCGGCACAGATACGCAGTATTTT
TRBJ2-2,TRBD1,.,TRBV29-1,CSVVETGKTGELFF,TGCAGCGTTGTCGAGACAGGGAAAACCGGGGAGCTGTTTTTT
TRBJ2-3,TRBD1,.,TRBV6-6,CASSYETGDGTDTQYF,TGTGCCAGCAGTTACGAGACAGGGGACGGAACAGATACGCAGTATTTT
TRBJ1-1,.,.,TRBV5-6,CASSWQGNTEAFF,TGTGCCAGCAGCTGGCAGGGGAACACTGAAGCTTTCTTT